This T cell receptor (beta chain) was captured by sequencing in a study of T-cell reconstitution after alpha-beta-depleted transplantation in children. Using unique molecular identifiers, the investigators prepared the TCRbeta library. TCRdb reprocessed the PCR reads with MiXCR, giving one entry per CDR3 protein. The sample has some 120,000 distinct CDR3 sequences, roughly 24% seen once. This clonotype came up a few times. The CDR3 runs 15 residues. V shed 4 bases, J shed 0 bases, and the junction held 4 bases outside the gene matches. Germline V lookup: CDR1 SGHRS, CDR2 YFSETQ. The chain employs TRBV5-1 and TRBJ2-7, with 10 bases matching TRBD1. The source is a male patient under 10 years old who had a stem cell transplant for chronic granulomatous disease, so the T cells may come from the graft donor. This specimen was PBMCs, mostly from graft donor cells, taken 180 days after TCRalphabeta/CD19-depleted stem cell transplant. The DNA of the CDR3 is TGCGCCAGCAGCACGTGGACAGGGGGCTCCTACGAGCAGTACTTC. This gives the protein CASSTWTGGSYEQYF.